This entry is about one T cell receptor beta chain. This sample was included in a study of PD-1 blockade in classical Hodgkin lymphoma. Profiled with immunoSEQ multiplex PCR; TCRdb holds only in-frame clones, not every one. The sample contains about 92,000 clones, about 83% of which appear only once. Trimming removed 1 base at V and 1 base at J, with 7 bases between. The germline CDR1 and CDR2 sequences are SGHAT and FQNNGV. The CDR3 has 14 amino acids. Time point in this sample: cycle 4 day 1 (C4D1), after about 6 weeks of nivolumab. Each and every patient relapsed after autologous stem cell transplantation, and patients got differing brentuximab vedotin exposure.

This chain joins TRBV11-2 and TRBJ2-5; the D is unclear. The TCR was taken from a human donor with classical Hodgkin lymphoma. Sequencing was performed on peripheral blood mononuclear cells (PBMCs), taken before the fourth cycle of nivolumab. The CDR3 sequence: CASSLAPVQETQYF. The CDR3 nucleotides read TGTGCCAGCAGCTTAGCCCCGGTCCAAGAGACCCAGTACTTC. The full variable domain, completed using reference TRBV11-2 and TRBJ2-5, is EAGVAQSPRYKIIEKRQSVAFWCNPISGHATLYWYQQILGQGPKLLIQFQNNGVVDDSQLPKDRFSAERLKGVDSTLKIQPAKLEDSAVYLCASSLAPVQETQYFGPGTRLLVL.